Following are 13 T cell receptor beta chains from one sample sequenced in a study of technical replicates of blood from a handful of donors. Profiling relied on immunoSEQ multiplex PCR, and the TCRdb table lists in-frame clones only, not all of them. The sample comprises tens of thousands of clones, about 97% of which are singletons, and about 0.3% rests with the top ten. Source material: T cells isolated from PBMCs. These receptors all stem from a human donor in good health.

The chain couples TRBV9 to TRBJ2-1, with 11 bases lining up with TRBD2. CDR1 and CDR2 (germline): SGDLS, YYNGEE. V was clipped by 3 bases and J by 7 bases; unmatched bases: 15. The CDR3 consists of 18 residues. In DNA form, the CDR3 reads TGTGCCAGCAGCGAGGGTCCCACCACTAGCGGGAGTTTGAATGAGCAGTTCTTC. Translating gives CASSEGPTTSGSLNEQFF.

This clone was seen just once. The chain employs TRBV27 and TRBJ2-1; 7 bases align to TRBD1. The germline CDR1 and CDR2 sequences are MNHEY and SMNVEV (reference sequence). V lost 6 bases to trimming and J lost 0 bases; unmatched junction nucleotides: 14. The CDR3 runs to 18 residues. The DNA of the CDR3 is TGTGCCAGCAGCTCCGGGACAGCGCCTTTTAGCTCCTACAATGAGCAGTTCTTC. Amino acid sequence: CASSSGTAPFSSYNEQFF.

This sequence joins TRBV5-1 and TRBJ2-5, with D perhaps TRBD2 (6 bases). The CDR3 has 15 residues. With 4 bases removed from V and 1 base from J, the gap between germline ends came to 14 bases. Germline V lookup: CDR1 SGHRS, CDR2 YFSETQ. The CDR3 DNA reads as TGCGCCAGCAGCCTATTCAAGGGAGGCCAAGAGACCCAGTACTTC. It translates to CASSLFKGGQETQYF.

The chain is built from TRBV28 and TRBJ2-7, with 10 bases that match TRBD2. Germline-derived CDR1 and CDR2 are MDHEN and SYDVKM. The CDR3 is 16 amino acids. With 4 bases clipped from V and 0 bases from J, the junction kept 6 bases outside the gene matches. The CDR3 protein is CASSSPPSGSSYEQYF. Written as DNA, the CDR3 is TGTGCCAGCAGTTCTCCCCCTAGCGGGAGCTCCTACGAGCAGTACTTC. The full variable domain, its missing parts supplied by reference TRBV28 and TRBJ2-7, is DVKVTQSSRYLVKRTGEKVFLECVQDMDHENMFWYRQDPGLGLRLIYFSYDVKMKEKGDIPEGYSVSREKKERFSLILESASTNQTSMYLCASSSPPSGSSYEQYFGPGTRLTVT.

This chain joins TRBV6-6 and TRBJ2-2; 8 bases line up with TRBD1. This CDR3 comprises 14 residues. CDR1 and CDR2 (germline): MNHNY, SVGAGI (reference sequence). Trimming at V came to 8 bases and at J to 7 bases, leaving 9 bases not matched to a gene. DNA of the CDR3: TGTGCCAGCTCAACGACAGGGGATAACGGGGAGCTGTTTTTT. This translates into CASSTTGDNGELFF.

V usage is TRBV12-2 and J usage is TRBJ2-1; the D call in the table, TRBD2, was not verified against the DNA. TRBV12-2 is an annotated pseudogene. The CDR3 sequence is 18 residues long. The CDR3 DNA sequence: TGTGCAAGTCGCCCTAGCGCTGGTAGCGGGAGCTCCTACAATGAGCAGTTCTTC. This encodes CASRPSAGSGSSYNEQFF.

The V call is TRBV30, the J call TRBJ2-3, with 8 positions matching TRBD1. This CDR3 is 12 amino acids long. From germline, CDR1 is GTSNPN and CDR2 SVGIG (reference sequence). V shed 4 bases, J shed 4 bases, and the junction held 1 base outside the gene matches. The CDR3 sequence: CAWTGGADTQYF. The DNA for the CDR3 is TGTGCCTGGACAGGGGGCGCAGATACGCAGTATTTT.

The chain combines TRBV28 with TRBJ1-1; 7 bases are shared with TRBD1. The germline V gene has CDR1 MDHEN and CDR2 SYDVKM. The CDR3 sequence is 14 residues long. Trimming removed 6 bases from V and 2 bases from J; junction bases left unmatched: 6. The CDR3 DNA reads TGTGCCAGCAGAAAAGGACAGGCCAACACTGAAGCTTTCTTT. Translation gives CASRKGQANTEAFF.

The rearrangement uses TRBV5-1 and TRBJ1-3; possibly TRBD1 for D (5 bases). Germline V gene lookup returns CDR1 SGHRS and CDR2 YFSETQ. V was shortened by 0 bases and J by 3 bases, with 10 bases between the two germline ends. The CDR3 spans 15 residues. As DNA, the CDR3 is TGCGCCAGCAGCTTGGGCTCAGGGAATGGAAACACCATATATTTT. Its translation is CASSLGSGNGNTIYF. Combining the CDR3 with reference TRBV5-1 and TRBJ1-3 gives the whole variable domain KAGVTQTPRYLIKTRGQQVTLSCSPISGHRSVSWYQQTPGQGLQFLFEYFSETQRNKGNFPGRFSGRQFSNSRSEMNVSTLELGDSALYLCASSLGSGNGNTIYFGEGSWLTVV.

The CDR3 sequence: CASSQDDLVANIQYF. CDR3 coding DNA: TGCGCCAGCAGCCAAGATGACCTAGTCGCAAACATTCAGTACTTC. The gene calls are TRBV4-3 and TRBJ2-4, with unresolved D. The CDR3 spans 15 residues. Germline V lookup: CDR1 LGHNA, CDR2 YSLEER. The V end was cut by 0 bases, the J end by 6 bases, with 12 bases between.

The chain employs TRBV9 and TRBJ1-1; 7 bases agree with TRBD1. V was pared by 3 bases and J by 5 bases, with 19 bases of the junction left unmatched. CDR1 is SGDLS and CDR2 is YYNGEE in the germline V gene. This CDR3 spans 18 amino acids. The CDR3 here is CASSGRGGQDQGGTEAFF. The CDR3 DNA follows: TGTGCCAGCAGCGGACGAGGCGGGCAGGACCAGGGGGGTACTGAAGCTTTCTTT.

In DNA form, the CDR3 reads TGCAGCGGTAGTTCGGACAGGGGGGAAACAGATACGCAGTATTTT. This codes for CSGSSDRGETDTQYF. The gene calls are TRBV29-1 and TRBJ2-3; 10 bases agree with TRBD1. The ends lost 7 bases at V and 3 bases at J; junction bases unmatched: 10. This CDR3 spans 15 amino acids. CDR1 is SQVTM and CDR2 is ANQGSEA in the germline V gene.

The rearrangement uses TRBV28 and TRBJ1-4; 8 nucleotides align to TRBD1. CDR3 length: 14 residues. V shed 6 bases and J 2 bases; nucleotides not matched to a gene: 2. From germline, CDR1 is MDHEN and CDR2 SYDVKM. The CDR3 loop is CASSRQGTNEKLFF. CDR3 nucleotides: TGTGCCAGCAGCCGACAGGGGACTAATGAAAAACTGTTTTTT.